Here is one T cell receptor (beta chain) with its context. A single count supports this clone. Its antigen is currently not known. Qualities for individual bases were not recorded, and no much larger clone is one base off. The immunoSEQ Assay, a bias-controlled multiplex PCR, was used to amplify TCRbeta CDR3 regions from genomic DNA. The authors' pipeline ran thus. Nucleated cell counts per sample were estimated from amplification of reference gene primers within the assay. To quantify the absolute abundance of each unique TCRbeta CDR3 rearrangement, sequence reads were collapsed and filtered. For each sample, productive Simpson clonality was calculated as the square root of Simpson's diversity index across productive rearrangements. Not all clones reach the TCRdb copy of this immuneACCESS table, which keeps in-frame sequences only. Checked studies attribute under half of the gap to unresolved V genes and leave the rest unexplained. V and J calls plus clone size are reproduced from that table; the DNA served to infer D and trimming. The sample contains 100,000 to 130,000 clones, just over 90% of them found a single time. The ten largest clones represent over 1% of the sample.

Whole blood was collected in K2EDTA tubes by collaborating institutions according to the institutions' own protocols. Collaborator samples were shipped for TCRbeta analysis as frozen whole blood, isolated PBMCs, or DNA extracted from either sample type. V is pared back by 5 bases and J by 2 bases, with 28 bases lying between the germline termini. The CDR3 covers 21 residues, taking in both the cysteine and the phenylalanine. Of all the DNA, just the CDR3 is kept, 63 bases in frame from base 1. CDR1 and CDR2 (SGHVS, FNYEAQ) derive from the germline V gene. The data derive from a study of blood T cell repertoires in COVID-19 (dated by TCRdb to the early 2020s). Notes on the research overall: Collaborator samples came from the United States, Italy and Spain and covered acute and convalescent phases of COVID-19. The prospective study material was composed of cDNA or gDNA derived from T cells, B-cell-depleted T cells, or PBMCs. Subjects who had been exposed to COVID-19, were actively infected with it, or had recovered from it provided the deeply sampled blood TCRbeta repertoires that made up the dataset. The repertoires were released in a freely available public database intended as a resource for research on the immune response to SARS-CoV-2. Samples were obtained from the ongoing ImmuneRACE study (first 160 participants) and from 1,254 subjects provided by 6 global collaborators. Nearly every sample came with metadata listing a de-identified subject ID, COVID-19 status, age in years and sex. Where HLA class I and class II types were available, the types were taken from metadata supplied by the sample provider, not from assay-based typing.

What the authors observed across the whole study: The quantity of clinical and demographic metadata differed by source and by participant and was supplied without curation.

This receptor was identified in a woman aged 25 to 45 with acute or convalescent COVID-19. The rearranged chain carries TRBV7-6 and TRBJ2-6; TRBD2 is a possible D gene, resting on 6 matching bases. What was sequenced was peripheral blood. The DNA sequence follows: TGTGCCAGCAGCGTACTAGCCCGAGCCGACGGACTCCTTCCTGGGGCCAACGTCCTGACTTTC. This gives the protein CASSVLARADGLLPGANVLTF.